Following are 13 T cell receptor beta chains from one sample sequenced in a study of neoadjuvant anti-PD-1 for oral cavity cancer. Described time point: after neoadjuvant nivolumab, at surgical resection. The table came from immunoSEQ multiplex PCR; TCRdb's copy has only in-frame clones and leaves some out. The sample has tens of thousands of clones, 20% to 30% seen once. Source: tumor tissue, taken after nivolumab (anti-PD-1) treatment. The receptors stem from a person aged 35 to 85 with oral cavity squamous cell carcinoma.

This clone occurred a few times. The rearrangement joins TRBV7-3 to TRBJ2-1; D unresolved. CDR3 length equals 15 residues. Germline CDR1 is SGHTA and CDR2 is FQGTGA. Trimming removed 2 bases at V and 0 bases at J, with 8 bases between. CDR3 in amino acids: CASSLDASSYNEQFF. CDR3 in DNA: TGTGCCAGCAGCTTAGACGCAAGCTCCTACAATGAGCAGTTCTTC.

This chain links TRBV5-4 with TRBJ1-1; D is ambiguous. Germline V gene data show CDR1 as SGHNT and CDR2 as YYREEE (reference sequence). V lost 4 bases, J lost 3 bases, and 10 bases lay in between. The CDR3 sequence is 13 residues long. The CDR3 region is CASSPSYDTEAFF. CDR3 nucleotide sequence: TGTGCCAGCAGCCCCAGTTACGACACTGAAGCTTTCTTT.

V is TRBV29-1 and J is TRBJ2-3; unclear D gene. The CDR3 loop spans 10 amino acids. The V end lost 5 bases, the J end lost 5 bases, and 5 bases lay between the germline ends. CDR1 is SQVTM, CDR2 ANQGSEA, per germline. The CDR3 sequence is CSVRLDTQYF. CDR3 DNA sequence: TGCAGCGTTCGGCTAGATACGCAGTATTTT.

Only one count was recorded for this clone. The chain combines TRBV19 with TRBJ2-7; maybe TRBD1 (6 bases). Trimming cost V 5 bases and J 2 bases, with 13 bases left between them. The CDR3 totals 14 residues. From germline, CDR1 is LNHDA and CDR2 SQIVND (reference sequence). The CDR3 here is CASSFYRDTYEQYF. CDR3 in DNA: TGTGCCAGTAGTTTTTACCGGGACACCTACGAGCAGTACTTC.

This clone was counted between two and nine times. The rearrangement uses TRBV28 and TRBJ2-7, with TRBD2 as a possible D gene (6 bases). Germline CDR1 is MDHEN and CDR2 is SYDVKM. This CDR3 has 16 residues. V was pared by 4 bases and J by 1 base, with 17 bases between. The CDR3 protein is CASSSSVGGTSYEQYF. The CDR3 DNA follows: TGTGCCAGCAGTTCCTCGGTCGGCGGGACGTCCTACGAGCAGTACTTC.

This clone has just one count. The V call is TRBV30, the J call TRBJ1-5; D is undetermined. Deletions cut 1 base from V and 3 bases from J, with 10 bases between. The CDR3 contains 14 residues. CDR1 and CDR2 from the germline V gene are GTSNPN and SVGIG (reference sequence). The CDR3 region has the DNA TGTGCCTGGAGTGAGGGCAGACTCAATCAGCCCCAGCATTTT. Its translation: CAWSEGRLNQPQHF.

V is TRBV5-4 and J is TRBJ2-7; 9 bases are a match to TRBD2. From germline, CDR1 is SGHNT and CDR2 YYREEE (reference sequence). This CDR3 has 15 amino acids. Unmatched junction bases numbered 7, after V lost 4 bases and J lost 2 bases. CDR3 nucleotide sequence: TGTGCCAGCAGCACCTTAGCGGGAGCAACCTACGAGCAGTACTTC. Protein product: CASSTLAGATYEQYF. The complete variable domain, with remaining parts taken from reference TRBV5-4 and TRBJ2-7, reads ETGVTQSPTHLIKTRGQQVTLRCSSQSGHNTVSWYQQALGQGPQFIFQYYREEENGRGNFPPRFSGLQFPNYSSELNVNALELDDSALYLCASSTLAGATYEQYFGPGTRLTVT.

This clone was counted only a few times. The rearrangement links TRBV27 to TRBJ1-3; 7 positions match TRBD1. The CDR3 sequence is 15 residues long. After removal of 2 bases from V and 4 bases from J, the junction contained 5 bases not matched to a gene. Germline-derived CDR1 and CDR2 are MNHEY and SMNVEV (reference sequence). CDR3 in amino acids: CASSLTGVIGNTIYF. CDR3 coding DNA: TGTGCCAGCAGTTTAACAGGGGTGATCGGAAACACCATATATTTT.

The table lists this clone with many counts. This sequence joins TRBV29-1 and TRBJ1-1, with D possibly TRBD1 on 5 matching bases. V was shortened by 4 bases and J by 3 bases, with 9 bases between the two germline ends. The germline gives CDR1 SQVTM, CDR2 ANQGSEA. The CDR3 spans 12 residues. The DNA for the CDR3 is TGCAGCGTTGTCCCGGGGGACACTGAAGCTTTCTTT. Its translation: CSVVPGDTEAFF.

The V gene is TRBV10-3, the J gene TRBJ1-5; D is ambiguous. CDR1 and CDR2 (germline): ENHRY, SYGVKD. V lost 3 bases and J lost 8, with 17 bases in between. This CDR3 has 15 amino acids. The CDR3 protein is CAISEGEGKRKPQHF. The CDR3 nucleotides read TGTGCCATCAGTGAAGGTGAAGGGAAGAGGAAGCCCCAGCATTTT.

In its sample, this clone was seen once. The chain recombines TRBV7-8 with TRBJ1-1; D is possibly TRBD1 (5 bases). This CDR3 region has 14 residues. V lost 5 bases to trimming and J lost 1 base, with 11 bases between them. Germline V lookup: CDR1 SGHVS, CDR2 FQNEAQ. The DNA for the CDR3 is TGTGCCAGCAGCCCCCGGGACGGGAACACTGAAGCTTTCTTT. The encoded protein is CASSPRDGNTEAFF.

The chain employs TRBV7-6 and TRBJ2-7; 7 nucleotides agree with TRBD2. CDR1 and CDR2 from the germline V gene are SGHVS and FNYEAQ. The CDR3 sequence is 15 residues long. V trimming: 1 base; J trimming: 6 bases; junction bases outside the gene matches: 9. CDR3 nucleotides: TGTGCCAGCAGCTTAGGTGGGAGGGCAGTTCGCGAGCAGTACTTC. Residues: CASSLGGRAVREQYF.

This rearrangement joins TRBV7-8 to TRBJ2-5, with D possibly TRBD2 on 5 matching bases. The germline gives CDR1 SGHVS, CDR2 FQNEAQ. V lost 1 base to trimming and J lost 2 bases, with 11 bases between them. The CDR3 is made up of 15 amino acids. CDR3 residues: CASSLGYGEQETQYF. The CDR3 coding sequence is TGTGCCAGCAGCTTAGGTTACGGGGAGCAAGAGACCCAGTACTTC.